These T cell receptor beta chains were read from a single sample in a study of blood T cell repertoires in COVID-19. Sequencing used immunoSEQ multiplex PCR; TCRdb keeps in-frame clones, though not all of them. Here the sample spans 250,000 or so clones, under 95% being singletons. What was sequenced was PBMCs or T cells enriched from blood (not recorded which). The receptors derive from a man in his forties who had been exposed to COVID-19. The CDR3 runs from the conserved cysteine through the conserved F or W. D genes are given only for firm matches. A row's size may be missing; if present it is once, few, many or a size class.

TRBV2,TRBJ1-5,-,TRBD1,14,TGTGCCAGCAGGGCACAGGGGGCGAGTCAGCCCCAGCATTTT,CASRAQGASQPQHF
TRBV2,TRBJ1-2,-,TRBD1,13,TGTGCCAGCAGTGAAAAGACAGGGGTTGGCTACACCTTC,CASSEKTGVGYTF
TRBV25-1,TRBJ1-6,-,TRBD1,15,TGTGCCAGCAGCTTCACTGGGGACAGCATATCACCCCTCCACTTT,CASSFTGDSISPLHF
TRBV6-6,TRBJ2-3,-,TRBD2,13,TGTGCCAGCAGTTTAGCGGGGGGGGATACGCAGTATTTT,CASSLAGGDTQYF
TRBV3-1/TRBV3-2,TRBJ2-1,-,TRBD2,15,TGTGCCAGCAGCCCTGGGACTAGCGGGATAGGTGAGCAGTTCTTC,CASSPGTSGIGEQFF
TRBV9,TRBJ2-2,-,-,15,TGTGCCAGCAGCGTAGGACAGATACGGACCGGGGAGCTGTTTTTT,CASSVGQIRTGELFF
TRBV9,TRBJ1-5,-,TRBD1,15,TGTGCCAGCAGCGTGGGGACAGTTAGCAATCAGCCCCAGCATTTT,CASSVGTVSNQPQHF
TRBV7-2,TRBJ2-2,-,TRBD2,18,TGTGCCAGCAGGCGCGGACTAGCGGGAGGGTATGAAGTAGGGGAGCTGTTTTTT,CASRRGLAGGYEVGELFF
TRBV11-2,TRBJ2-3,-,TRBD2,15,TGTGCCAGCAGCCGACTGGGACTAGCGTCTTATACGCAGTATTTT,CASSRLGLASYTQYF
TRBV5-1,TRBJ2-5,-,-,14,TGCGCCAGCAGCTTGGGTGACAGTTCCGAGACCCAGTACTTC,CASSLGDSSETQYF
TRBV4-1,TRBJ2-2,-,TRBD2,19,TGCGCCAGCAGCCAAGAACCCCCTACGCCGGGACTAGTAATCGGGGAGCTGTTTTTT,CASSQEPPTPGLVIGELFF
TRBV28,TRBJ1-1,-,-,14,TGTGCCAGCAGGAAACCGGGACACAGCACTGAAGCTTTCTTT,CASRKPGHSTEAFF
TRBV30,TRBJ2-5,-,TRBD2,13,TGTGCCTGGATCGGGACTAAGCAAGAGACCCAGTACTTC,CAWIGTKQETQYF
TRBV7-9,TRBJ2-7,-,TRBD1,16,TGTGCCAGCAGCCTCCGGGCCGCAGGGGGCGATTACGAGCAGTACTTC,CASSLRAAGGDYEQYF
TRBV2,TRBJ2-2,-,-,13,TGTGCCAGCGACAGGATGGCCACCGGGGAGCTGTTTTTT,CASDRMATGELFF
TRBV6-1,TRBJ2-5,-,-,14,TGTGCCAGCAGTGAAAGTGAGTCTGTTAAGACCCAGTACTTC,CASSESESVKTQYF
TRBV7-9,TRBJ1-2,-,-,14,TGTGCCAGCAGCCCCTCCGGTTTGAACTATGGCTACACCTTC,CASSPSGLNYGYTF
TRBV7-9,TRBJ2-5,-,TRBD2,18,TGTGCCAGCAACTCAAGGGACAGACTAGCGGCTTACCAAGAGACCCAGTACTTC,CASNSRDRLAAYQETQYF
TRBV15,TRBJ1-5,-,-,16,TGTGCCACCAGCAGAGGGCGAGGGCAGCTCAATCAGCCCCAGCATTTT,CATSRGRGQLNQPQHF
TRBV7-3,TRBJ1-3,-,TRBD1,13,TGTGCCAGCAGCTCAGGACAGGGGAGCACCATATATTTT,CASSSGQGSTIYF
TRBV27,TRBJ1-4,-,-,11,TGTGCCAGCAGTTTCGGTGAAAAACTGTTTTTT,CASSFGEKLFF
TRBV29-1,TRBJ2-3,-,-,17,TGCAGCGTTGTGGGGGGAGGTAAAATGCTTAGCACAGATACGCAGTATTTT,CSVVGGGKMLSTDTQYF
TRBV10-3,TRBJ2-1,-,TRBD1,15,TGTGCCATCAGTGCTGGGGGACAGGGAGCTAGGGAGCAGTTCTTC,CAISAGGQGAREQFF
TRBV4-3,TRBJ2-2,-,-,15,TGCGCCAGCAGCCTCCAACGGGATAACACCGGGGAGCTGTTTTTT,CASSLQRDNTGELFF
TRBV2,TRBJ2-1,-,TRBD2,16,TGTGCCGGTGACGGCGGGAGGCCCACCTCCTACAATGAGCAGTTCTTC,CAGDGGRPTSYNEQFF
TRBV3-1/TRBV3-2,TRBJ1-2,-,-,13,TGTGCCAGCAGCCAACAGGGAGGGTATGGCTACACCTTC,CASSQQGGYGYTF
TRBV5-4,TRBJ2-5,-,-,13,TGTGCCAGCAGCTGGAAGACTCAAGAGACCCAGTACTTC,CASSWKTQETQYF
TRBV2,TRBJ2-1,-,TRBD2,13,TGTGCCAGCGGGACTAGTTCGTACAATGAGCAGTTCTTC,CASGTSSYNEQFF
TRBV11-2,TRBJ2-3,-,-,13,TGTGCCAGCAGCTTAGGAGGCCCAGATACGCAGTATTTT,CASSLGGPDTQYF
TRBV5-1,TRBJ1-5,-,-,13,TGCGCCAGCAGCGAGACCGGGGATCAGCCCCAGCATTTT,CASSETGDQPQHF
TRBV5-1,TRBJ1-3,-,-,14,TGCGCCAGCAGCGTCGGGAGCTCTGGAAACACCATATATTTT,CASSVGSSGNTIYF
TRBV19,TRBJ1-1,-,-,15,TGTGCCAGTAGTAACCCCTACAGGCAAAACACTGAAGCTTTCTTT,CASSNPYRQNTEAFF
TRBV7-2,TRBJ2-1,-,TRBD2,18,TGTGCCAGCAGCTTAGCCGGCCTAGCGGGAGGAATTTGGAATGAGCAGTTCTTC,CASSLAGLAGGIWNEQFF
TRBV11-2,TRBJ2-5,-,-,15,TGTGCCAGCAGCTTAACATCGGTATCCAGGGAGACCCAGTACTTC,CASSLTSVSRETQYF
TRBV4-1,TRBJ2-1,-,-,17,TGCGCCAGCAGCCAAGGCCCCTATACGCTCAATTACAATGAGCAGTTCTTC,CASSQGPYTLNYNEQFF
TRBV12-3/TRBV12-4,TRBJ1-4,-,-,13,TGTGCCAGCACCTCTCAACAGTCGGAAAAACTGTTTTTT,CASTSQQSEKLFF
TRBV19,TRBJ1-2,-,-,15,TGTGCCAGTAGTATAGATCTATGGGGGGGCCGTGGCTACACCTTC,CASSIDLWGGRGYTF
TRBV11-2,TRBJ1-2,once,-,12,TGTGCCAGCAGCTCCCACACGTATGGCTACACCTTC,CASSSHTYGYTF
TRBV27,TRBJ1-6,-,-,17,TGTGCCAGCAGTACAGGGAAATCAAGCTCCTATAATTCACCCCTCCACTTT,CASSTGKSSSYNSPLHF
TRBV7-6,TRBJ1-3,-,TRBD1,13,TGTGCCAGCAGCAGGACAGGGAGGAACACCATATATTTT,CASSRTGRNTIYF
TRBV28,TRBJ1-5,-,-,16,TGTGCCAGCAGTTTAGAGCAGGGGACGCCTGGGCAGCCCCAGCATTTT,CASSLEQGTPGQPQHF
TRBV6-1,TRBJ1-1,once,-,16,TGTGCCAGCAGTGAATTGGCAGGGCGAATGAACACTGAAGCTTTCTTT,CASSELAGRMNTEAFF
TRBV9,TRBJ2-2,once,TRBD1,16,TGTGCCAGCAGCGATCGACAGGGGGCGCAGACCGGGGAGCTGTTTTTT,CASSDRQGAQTGELFF
TRBV29-1,TRBJ1-2,-,TRBD1,15,TGCAGCGTTAGACACGCGACAGGGGGCTTCTATGGCTACACCTTC,CSVRHATGGFYGYTF
TRBV4-2,TRBJ2-7,-,-,14,TGTGCCAGCAGCCAAGATGGCGGCGGCTACGAGCAGTACTTC,CASSQDGGGYEQYF
TRBV6-5,TRBJ2-7,-,TRBD1,13,TGTGCCAGCAGGACAGGGGGGACCTACGAGCAGTACTTC,CASRTGGTYEQYF
TRBV24-1,TRBJ2-7,-,-,15,TGTGCCACCAGTGACCGTCAAGACGGGGCCTACGAGCAGTACTTC,CATSDRQDGAYEQYF
TRBV11-1,TRBJ2-2,-,-,13,TGTGCCAGCAGCCGACTGAACACCGGGGAGCTGTTTTTT,CASSRLNTGELFF
TRBV2,TRBJ1-6,once,-,12,TGTGCCAGCACGGGAGGCAATTCACCCCTCCACTTT,CASTGGNSPLHF
TRBV10-3,TRBJ1-2,-,TRBD1,15,TGTGCCATATATTCGGGACAGGGGAGCAGCTATGGCTACACCTTC,CAIYSGQGSSYGYTF
TRBV12-5,TRBJ2-7,-,-,12,TGTGCTAGTGGTTTCGGGAACAACGGGCAGTACTTC,CASGFGNNGQYF
TRBV7-2,TRBJ2-3,-,TRBD1,16,TGTGCCAGCAGCTTAGCCGGGACAGGGGTGTCAGATACGCAGTATTTT,CASSLAGTGVSDTQYF
TRBV27,TRBJ2-3,-,-,14,TGTGCCAGTGTGGGGCAGGGGTGGACAGATACGCAGTATTTT,CASVGQGWTDTQYF
TRBV7-7,TRBJ2-1,-,TRBD2,16,TGTGCCAGCAGCAAAATAGCGGGAGGTCCAACTGCTGAGCAGTTCTTC,CASSKIAGGPTAEQFF
TRBV27,TRBJ1-5,-,TRBD1,15,TGTGCCAGCAGTTTAGTAGGGACAGGGAGTCAGCCCCAGCATTTT,CASSLVGTGSQPQHF
TRBV6-1,TRBJ1-1,-,-,14,TGTGCCAGCAGTGAATCAGGGGTTAAGACTGAAGCTTTCTTT,CASSESGVKTEAFF
TRBV12-3/TRBV12-4,TRBJ1-2,-,TRBD1,13,TGTGCCAGCAGTTTAAAGGGGGCGCGGGGCTACACCTTC,CASSLKGARGYTF
TRBV6-4,TRBJ1-1,-,-,13,TGTGCCAGCAGTGACGATCCAGGGACTGAAGCTTTCTTT,CASSDDPGTEAFF
TRBV5-6,TRBJ1-2,-,-,15,TGTGCCAGCAGCCGCCTTCTGCTAGCGAACTATGGCTACACCTTC,CASSRLLLANYGYTF